Sequencing of this T cell receptor beta chain was carried out in a study of cytomegalovirus exposure and HLA in healthy donors. On the study more broadly: Among a few hundred genotyped donors, more than 65% fell in the Caucasian-associated ancestry cluster.

The PCR was carried out with 60 Vbeta primers and 13 Jbeta primers. The method was immunoSEQ multiplex PCR; TCRdb's version includes in-frame clones alone and lacks a portion of them. The sample consists of approximately 120,000 clones, approximately 81% of them appearing once. Per germline, CDR1 SGHRS and CDR2 YFSETQ. CDR3 size: 12 residues. Between the trimmed V and J ends, which lost 5 bases and 0 bases, there was a span of 6 bases. Sample: PBMCs. The chain joins TRBV5-1 to TRBJ2-7; tentatively, D is TRBD1 (5 bases). The sequence was collected from a woman younger than 45 in good health and CMV-seronegative. The CDR3 coding sequence is TGCGCCAGCAGGACAGCCTCCTACGAGCAGTACTTC. Its translation: CASRTASYEQYF.